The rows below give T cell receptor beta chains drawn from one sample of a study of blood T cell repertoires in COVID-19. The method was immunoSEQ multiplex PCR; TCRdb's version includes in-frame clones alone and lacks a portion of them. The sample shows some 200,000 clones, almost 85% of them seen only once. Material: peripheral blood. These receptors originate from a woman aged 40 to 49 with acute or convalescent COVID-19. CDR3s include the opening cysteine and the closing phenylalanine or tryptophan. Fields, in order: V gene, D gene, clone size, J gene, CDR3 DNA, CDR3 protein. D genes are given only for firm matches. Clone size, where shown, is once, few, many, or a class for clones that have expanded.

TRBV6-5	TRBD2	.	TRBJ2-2	TGTGCCAGCAGTTACTCGGGGGGGAGGAACACCGGGGAGCTGTTTTTT	CASSYSGGRNTGELFF
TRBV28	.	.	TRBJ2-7	TGTGCCAGCAGTTTGCAGCGGACGTTCGACGAGCAGTACTTC	CASSLQRTFDEQYF
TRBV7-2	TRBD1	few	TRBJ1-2	TGTGCCAGCAGCATGCTCGGACAGGGGGCAGGGGGCTACACCTTC	CASSMLGQGAGGYTF
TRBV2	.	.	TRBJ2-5	TGTGCCAGCAGTGCGGGACACCTCCAAGAGACCCAGTACTTC	CASSAGHLQETQYF
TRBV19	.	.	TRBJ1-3	TGTGCCAGTAGTATTACTAGTGGAAACACCATATATTTT	CASSITSGNTIYF
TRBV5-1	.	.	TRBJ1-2	TGCGCCTGCGAGAGGGACTTGGGCGATGGCTACACCTTC	CACERDLGDGYTF
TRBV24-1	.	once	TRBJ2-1	TGTGCCACCAGTGGTGGGCAAGGCACTCTTACGTACAATGAGCAGTTCTTC	CATSGGQGTLTYNEQFF
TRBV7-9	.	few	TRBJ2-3	TGTGCCAGCAGCTTTGGGCATAGTGGGGAGAACGCAATTAACTTT	CASSFGHSGENAINF
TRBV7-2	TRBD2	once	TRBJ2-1	TGTGCCAGCAGCTTCATTTTAGCGGGAGACTCCTACAATGAGCAGTTCTTC	CASSFILAGDSYNEQFF
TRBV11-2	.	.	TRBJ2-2	TGTGCCAGCAGCTTATACCCTACCGGGGGTAACACCGGGGAGCTGTTTTTT	CASSLYPTGGNTGELFF
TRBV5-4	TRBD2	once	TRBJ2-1	TGTGCCAGCAGCTTCGGGGGCGGGAGGGCCGGCGGTGAGCAGTTCTTC	CASSFGGGRAGGEQFF
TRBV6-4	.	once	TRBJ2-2	TGTGCCACCCAGTATTCGAACACCGGGGAGCTGTTTTTT	CATQYSNTGELFF
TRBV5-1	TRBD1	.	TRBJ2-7	TGCGCCAGCAGCTTACTACGGGACAGGCCATACGAGCAGTACTTC	CASSLLRDRPYEQYF
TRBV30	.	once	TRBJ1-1	TGTGCCTGGAGTGCGCGTTCCGGGGGCACTGAAGCTTTCTTT	CAWSARSGGTEAFF
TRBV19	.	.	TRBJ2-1	TGTGCCAGTAGTATAGCCGGGAGCAATGAGCAGTTCTTC	CASSIAGSNEQFF
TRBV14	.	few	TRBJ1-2	TGTGCCAGCAGCCAGAAACAGGGTATGGGTGGCTACACCTTC	CASSQKQGMGGYTF
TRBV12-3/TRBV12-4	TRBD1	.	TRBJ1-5	TGTGCCAGCAGTTTAACAGGGGCTCAGCCCCAGCATTTT	CASSLTGAQPQHF
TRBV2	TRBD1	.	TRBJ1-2	TGTGCCAGCAGTGACAGGGGGCTGTCGTTCTATGGCTACACCTTC	CASSDRGLSFYGYTF
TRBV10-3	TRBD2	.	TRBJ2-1	TGTGCCATCAGTGAGTGGGGCGGGAGGGCCAATGAGCAGTTCTTC	CAISEWGGRANEQFF
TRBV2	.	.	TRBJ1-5	TGTGCCAGCAGGGTCAGGACTACCAATCAGCCCCAGCATTTT	CASRVRTTNQPQHF
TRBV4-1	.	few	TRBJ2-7	TGCGCCAGCAGCCCCACAGGGGGGGGCCTGTCCTACGAGCAGTACTTC	CASSPTGGGLSYEQYF
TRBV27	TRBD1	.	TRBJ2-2	TGTGCCAGCAGTCGACGAACCGGGACAGGGGGAACCGGGGAGCTGTTTTTT	CASSRRTGTGGTGELFF
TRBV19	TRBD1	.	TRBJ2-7	TGTGCCAGTAGTATGACAGGGGGTATCTACGAGCAGTACTTC	CASSMTGGIYEQYF
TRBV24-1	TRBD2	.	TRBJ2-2	TGTGCCACCAGTGATTTAACCCCGGGACTAGCGGTTACCGGGGAGCTGTTTTTT	CATSDLTPGLAVTGELFF
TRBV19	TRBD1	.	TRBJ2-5	TGTGCCAGTAGTATCTCCGGGACAGGGGCAGAGACCCAGTACTTC	CASSISGTGAETQYF
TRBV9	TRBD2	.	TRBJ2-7	TGTGCCAGCAGCGTAGGGAGAGCGGGGACGAAACAGTACTTC	CASSVGRAGTKQYF
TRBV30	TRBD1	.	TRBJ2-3	TGTGCCTGGAGGAAGGGGGCGAGAGATACGCAGTATTTT	CAWRKGARDTQYF
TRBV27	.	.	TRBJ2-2	TGTGCCAGCAGACCCCAAGGGTACAGGGTGGGAACCGGGGAGCTGTTTTTT	CASRPQGYRVGTGELFF
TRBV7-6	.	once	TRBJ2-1	TGTGCCAGCAGCTTAGTGTACAGTAGCTCCTACAATGAGCAGTTCTTC	CASSLVYSSSYNEQFF
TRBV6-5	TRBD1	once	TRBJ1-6	TGTGCCACCCGCAGGGGGTACCAAGATAATTCACCCCTCCACTTT	CATRRGYQDNSPLHF
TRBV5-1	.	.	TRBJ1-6	TGCGCCAGCAGCTTGGGGTCGACTAGCTCCTATAATTCACCCCTCCACTTT	CASSLGSTSSYNSPLHF
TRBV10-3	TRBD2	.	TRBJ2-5	TGTGCCATCAGTGCTTCGGGGGGGCGAGAGACCCAGTACTTC	CAISASGGRETQYF
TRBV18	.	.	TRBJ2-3	TGTGCCAGCTCACCACGCTCTCCAGGGTACACAGATACGCAGTATTTT	CASSPRSPGYTDTQYF
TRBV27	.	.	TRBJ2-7	TGTGCCAGCAGTTTATCTCCCTTCTACGAGCAGTACTTC	CASSLSPFYEQYF
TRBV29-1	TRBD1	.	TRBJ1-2	TGCAGCGTCGCCGGGACAGGGGCTAACTATGGCTACACCTTC	CSVAGTGANYGYTF
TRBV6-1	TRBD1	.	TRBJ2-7	TGTGCCAGCAGTGAACTGACAGGGCCCTACGAGCAGTACTTC	CASSELTGPYEQYF
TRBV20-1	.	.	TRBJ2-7	TGCAGTGCTAGTCGAGGGACAACCTACGAGCAGTACTTC	CSASRGTTYEQYF
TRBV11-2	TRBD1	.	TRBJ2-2	TGTGCCAGCATCCCGGCCAATCCCGGGACAGGGTTTTCCGGGGAGCTGTTTTTT	CASIPANPGTGFSGELFF
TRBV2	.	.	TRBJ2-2	TGTGCCAGCAGTGTAGGGGGAAAGATCGGGGAGCTGTTTTTT	CASSVGGKIGELFF
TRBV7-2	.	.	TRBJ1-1	TGTGCCAGCAGCTTTTATTATGAAGCTTTCTTT	CASSFYYEAFF
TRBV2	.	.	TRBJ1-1	TGTGCCAGCAGTCCAAGCCGGGGGACCACTGAAGCTTTCTTT	CASSPSRGTTEAFF
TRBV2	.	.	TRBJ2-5	TGTGCCAGCCAATCACAAGAGACCCAGTACTTC	CASQSQETQYF
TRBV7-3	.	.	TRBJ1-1	TGTGCCAGCAGCTTAAATCCCGGGAGGGGAGAAGCTTTCTTT	CASSLNPGRGEAFF
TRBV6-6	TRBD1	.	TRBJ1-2	TGTGCCAGTCGACAGGGGGCGAGTGGGGGCTACACCTTC	CASRQGASGGYTF
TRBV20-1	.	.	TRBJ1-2	TGCAGTGCTAGCACTCGGGGTCTGACCTTC	CSASTRGLTF